This record covers a single TCR beta chain. These data come from a study of blood T cells in healthy people across ages. The germline CDR1 and CDR2 sequences are MNHNS and SASEGT. The V gene end was trimmed by 9 bases and the J gene end by 7 bases; junction bases not matched to a gene: 11. The CDR3 is 14 residues long. Combining a sample-barcoded 5' primer with a J-beta primer mix, a second PCR ran for roughly 7 to 12 cycles. Each cDNA molecule received a tag from a template-switch adaptor that had 12 random nucleotides. TCRdb itself ran the 5' RACE reads through MiXCR, one entry per CDR3 protein. The sample carries over 600,000 distinct CDR3 sequences, less than 60% recorded once.

This chain joins TRBV6-1 and TRBJ2-1, with 8 bases identical to TRBD2. The receptor was derived from a man older than 75 in good health. The sample taken for sequencing was blood. The CDR3 is CASGPRAGGNEQFF. The CDR3 coding sequence is TGTGCCAGTGGCCCAAGGGCGGGGGGAAATGAGCAGTTCTTC.